The next 27 T cell receptor beta chains were all read from a single sample in a study of shared clonotypes between healthy human individuals. Sequenced by immunoSEQ multiplex PCR; TCRdb stores in-frame clones only, minus some. The table includes about 2.4 million clones, around nine tenths detected once. Specimen: naive CD4+ T cells sorted from blood. Described subset: CD45RA+ positively selected. These receptors all come from a man younger than 30 in good health.

The CDR3 DNA reads TGTGCCAGCAGGCCCCTTGGGGGCTCCTACGAGCAGTACTTC. Translation: CASRPLGGSYEQYF. This rearrangement joins TRBV27 to TRBJ2-7; D possibly uses TRBD1 or TRBD2 (5 bases each). V was cut by 6 bases and J by 0 bases, with 12 bases left in between. This CDR3 region has 14 residues. Germline lookup yields CDR1 MNHEY and CDR2 SMNVEV (reference sequence).

V usage is TRBV25-1 and J usage is TRBJ1-1; D remains unclear. This CDR3 contains 14 residues. Germline V gives CDR1 MGHDK, CDR2 SYGVNS. V was clipped by 5 bases and J by 4 bases, with 14 bases between them. In nucleotides, the CDR3 is TGTGCCAGCAGTCACACCCCCCAGACCACTGAAGCTTTCTTT. This gives the protein CASSHTPQTTEAFF.

This clone was recorded a few times. The V gene is TRBV15, the J gene TRBJ1-2; D ambiguous. This CDR3 comprises 13 residues. Trimming left V 6 bases short and J 2 bases short, with 10 bases between. Germline assignment: CDR1 LNHNV and CDR2 YYDKDF (reference sequence). The DNA for the CDR3 is TGTGCCACCAGGATGGACGTGAACTATGGCTACACCTTC. Translating it yields CATRMDVNYGYTF.

In this sample, this clone turned up once. J is TRBJ1-6 and V is TRBV19, with no clear D. V was clipped by 9 bases and J by 6 bases, with 12 bases between them. Germline loops: CDR1 LNHDA, CDR2 SQIVND (reference sequence). The CDR3 extends over 13 amino acids. The CDR3 reads CASRSLINSPLHF. CDR3 DNA: TGTGCCAGCCGCTCCCTAATTAATTCACCCCTCCACTTT. Based on the CDR3 plus reference TRBV19 and TRBJ1-6, the full variable domain is DGGITQSPKYLFRKEGQNVTLSCEQNLNHDAMYWYRQDPGQGLRLIYYSQIVNDFQKGDIAEGYSVSREKKESFPLTVTSAQKNPTAFYLCASRSLINSPLHFGNGTRLTVT.

As concerns this clone: This CDR3 is also generated by other DNA sequences in the sample. This chain connects TRBV10-3 to TRBJ1-1; the D gene is possibly TRBD1 (5 bases). Germline values: CDR1 ENHRY, CDR2 SYGVKD. Trimming left V 6 bases short and J 5 bases short, with 13 bases between. The CDR3 contains 13 residues. The CDR3, as DNA: TGTGCCATCAGCGGCTTGGGGGGAACTGAAGCTTTCTTT. The encoded protein is CAISGLGGTEAFF.

V is TRBV19 and J is TRBJ1-5; unclear D gene. The CDR3 sequence is 13 residues long. Germline V gene sequence: CDR1 LNHDA, CDR2 SQIVND (reference sequence). With 3 bases removed from V and 1 base from J, the gap between germline ends came to 4 bases. The CDR3 DNA follows: TGTGCCAGTAGTATGACCAGCAATCAGCCCCAGCATTTT. It is translated as CASSMTSNQPQHF.

The V and J genes are TRBV20-1 and TRBJ1-2; possible D gene TRBD1, 5 bases. Germline CDR1 reads DFQATT; CDR2 reads SNEGSKA (reference sequence). CDR3 length equals 10 residues. Trimming left V 6 bases short and J 14 bases short, with 16 bases between. As DNA, the CDR3 is TGCAGTGCCCGGGACTTCCCTCCAACCTTC. This translates into CSARDFPPTF.

The sample holds one count of this clone. This chain uses TRBV6-7 with TRBJ2-4; D perhaps matches TRBD2 (6 bases). TRBV6-7 is known as an ORF, though its function is uncertain. V lost 2 bases and J lost 0, with 14 bases in between. The CDR3 spans 17 residues. CDR3 amino acids: CASSYSSGAAAKNIQYF. Here the CDR3 DNA reads TGTGCCAGCAGTTACAGTAGCGGAGCAGCAGCCAAAAACATTCAGTACTTC.

The rearrangement joins TRBV7-2 to TRBJ2-7; TRBD2 agrees at 13 bases. Per germline, CDR1 SGHTA and CDR2 FQGNSA. The V and J ends lost 1 base and 5 bases, in that order; junction bases with no gene match: 5. The CDR3 covers 16 residues. CDR3: CASSLVTGTSGNEQYF. The CDR3 DNA follows: TGTGCCAGCAGCTTAGTCACAGGGACTAGCGGGAACGAGCAGTACTTC.

The chain couples TRBV2 to TRBJ1-1; D not resolved. There are 13 residues in the CDR3. The V gene lost 1 base and the J gene lost 6 bases, with 9 bases spanning the gap. CDR1 SNHLY and CDR2 FYNNEI come from the germline V gene. The CDR3 spells CASSEEVNSEAFF. Written as DNA, the CDR3 is TGTGCCAGCAGTGAAGAGGTTAACTCTGAAGCTTTCTTT.

This clone was observed a single time. This chain connects TRBV28 to TRBJ2-7; 9 nucleotides line up with TRBD2. Germline V lookup: CDR1 MDHEN, CDR2 SYDVKM. J gave up 6 bases and V 4 bases, and 7 bases lay outside the gene matches. This CDR3 is built from 14 residues. For the CDR3, the DNA is TGTGCCAGCAGTTCGCGGGGGGGACTGACCGAGCAGTACTTC. Its translation: CASSSRGGLTEQYF.

This clone was seen a few times. Other DNA sequences in this sample translate to the same CDR3. The chain links TRBV6-5 to TRBJ2-1; D uncertain. The CDR3 consists of 12 residues. Germline-derived CDR1 and CDR2 are MNHEY and SVGAGI. V was shortened by 2 bases and J by 8 bases, with 7 bases between the two germline ends. The CDR3 nucleotides read TGTGCCAGCAGTTACCTAGGCGATGAGCAGTTCTTC. It yields the protein CASSYLGDEQFF.

The CDR3 sequence: CASSLEGDGYTGELFF. CDR3 coding DNA: TGTGCCAGCAGCTTAGAAGGGGACGGATACACCGGGGAGCTGTTTTTT. V gene TRBV11-2 combines with J gene TRBJ2-2; D might be TRBD1 or TRBD2, each matching 5 bases. Germline V gene data show CDR1 as SGHAT and CDR2 as FQNNGV. V lost 0 bases and J 3 bases, leaving 11 bases between the germline ends. The CDR3 loop spans 16 amino acids.

The chain joins TRBV6-8 to TRBJ1-2; unclear D gene. Germline V CDR1 and CDR2: MNHGY, SAAAGT. This CDR3 is built from 17 residues. The V end was cut by 2 bases, the J end by 1 base, with 17 bases between. CDR3 nucleotides: TGTGCCAGCAGTTACGATCCGAGGCAACCCCTTAACTATGGCTACACCTTC. Translation gives CASSYDPRQPLNYGYTF.

The chain joins TRBV7-9 to TRBJ2-7, with a weak D call TRBD1 (6 bases). Between the trimmed V and J ends, which lost 0 bases and 0 bases, there was a span of 9 bases. CDR1 is SEHNR, CDR2 FQNEAQ, per germline (reference sequence). This CDR3 comprises 15 residues. The CDR3 coding sequence is TGTGCCAGCAGCTTAGCCGGGACACTCTCCTACGAGCAGTACTTC. Encoded protein: CASSLAGTLSYEQYF.

This clone was observed once. The rearrangement uses TRBV7-2 and TRBJ2-6, with unresolved D. V was cut by 5 bases and J by 1 base, with 9 bases left in between. Germline CDR1 is SGHTA and CDR2 is FQGNSA. The CDR3 length is 15 residues. CDR3 sequence: CASSRRESGANVLTF. CDR3 DNA sequence: TGTGCCAGCAGCAGAAGGGAATCTGGGGCCAACGTCCTGACTTTC.

The chain employs TRBV6-6 and TRBJ2-2; D is unresolved. Trimming stripped 2 bases from V and 0 bases from J, with 10 bases between. Per the germline V gene, CDR1 is MNHNY and CDR2 is SVGAGI (reference sequence). This CDR3 region has 16 residues. The CDR3 here is CASSYRPGANTGELFF. In DNA form, the CDR3 reads TGTGCCAGCAGTTACCGGCCGGGCGCGAACACCGGGGAGCTGTTTTTT.

The chain couples TRBV5-1 to TRBJ2-5; D tentatively fits TRBD1 or TRBD2 (5 bases each). Trimming left V 0 bases short and J 5 bases short, with 17 bases between. The CDR3 is 16 amino acids. Per germline, CDR1 SGHRS and CDR2 YFSETQ. The chain's CDR3 is CASSLEPGTRGETQYF. In DNA, the CDR3 is TGCGCCAGCAGCTTGGAACCAGGGACCCGAGGGGAGACCCAGTACTTC.

Details on this clone: This sample also contains other DNA sequences that code for the same CDR3. This CDR3 reads CASSLDPGSNQPQHF. The CDR3 DNA reads TGCGCCAGCAGCTTGGATCCGGGATCCAATCAGCCCCAGCATTTT. The chain employs TRBV5-1 and TRBJ1-5, with D uncertain. V lost 0 bases and J 3 bases, leaving 10 bases between the germline ends. CDR1 is SGHRS and CDR2 is YFSETQ in the germline V gene. This CDR3 is 15 amino acids long.

This chain joins TRBV10-3 and TRBJ2-3; 7 bases agree with TRBD2. Germline assignment: CDR1 ENHRY and CDR2 SYGVKD. This CDR3 region has 16 residues. The ends lost 7 bases at V and 0 bases at J; junction bases unmatched: 10. The CDR3 is CAIKPWGSGSTDTQYF. In DNA, the CDR3 is TGTGCCATCAAACCCTGGGGTAGCGGGAGCACAGATACGCAGTATTTT.

Turning to this clone: Other DNA sequences in the sample encode the same CDR3. The rearrangement uses TRBV18 and TRBJ2-7, with D unclear. Germline CDR1 KGHSH, CDR2 LQKENI. V dropped 2 bases and J dropped 2 bases, with 10 bases sitting between them. CDR3 length equals 14 residues. The CDR3 spells CASSPLGSTYEQYF. DNA of the CDR3: TGTGCCAGCTCACCATTGGGAAGCACCTACGAGCAGTACTTC. Filled out from reference TRBV18 and TRBJ2-7, the complete variable domain reads NAGVMQNPRHLVRRRGQEARLRCSPMKGHSHVYWYRQLPEEGLKFMVYLQKENIIDESGMPKERFSAEFPKEGPSILRIQQVVRGDSAAYFCASSPLGSTYEQYFGPGTRLTVT.

The chain carries TRBV4-1 and TRBJ2-7; D not certain. Trimming took 0 bases from V and 1 from J, leaving 10 bases between them. Germline values: CDR1 MGHRA, CDR2 YSYEKL. The CDR3 contains 15 residues. For the CDR3, the DNA is TGCGCCAGCAGCCAAGACACGCTGGCATCCTACGAGCAGTACTTC. It translates to CASSQDTLASYEQYF.

The CDR3 sequence: CAISLGGTGINSPLHF. The CDR3 bases are TGTGCCATCTCCCTGGGGGGGACGGGGATCAATTCACCCCTCCACTTT. The chain employs TRBV10-3 and TRBJ1-6; a possible D gene is TRBD1 (5 bases). Germline V gene data show CDR1 as ENHRY and CDR2 as SYGVKD. The CDR3 is made up of 16 amino acids. Trimming took off 8 bases at V and 7 bases at J, with 21 bases between the two ends.

This clone was observed a single time. The chain uses TRBV30 and TRBJ1-3; D uncertain. The ends were cut back, 4 bases at V and 0 bases at J, with 7 bases in the middle. CDR1 is GTSNPN and CDR2 is SVGIG in the germline V gene (reference sequence). There are 13 residues in the CDR3. CDR3 coding DNA: TGTGCCTGGAAAGTGTACTCTGGAAACACCATATATTTT. As protein: CAWKVYSGNTIYF.

The chain is built from TRBV28 and TRBJ2-7, with 13 bases fitting TRBD2. Trimming took 3 bases from V and 7 from J; bases not matched to a gene: 6. The CDR3 runs 15 residues. In germline, CDR1 is MDHEN, CDR2 SYDVKM. CDR3 residues: CASSFRTSGGGEQYF. CDR3 sequence (DNA): TGTGCCAGCAGTTTTCGGACTAGCGGGGGTGGGGAGCAGTACTTC.

V is TRBV29-1 and J is TRBJ2-5; weak D call: TRBD1 (5 bases). This CDR3 is built from 13 residues. Deletions cut 4 bases from V and 2 bases from J, with 11 bases between. In germline, CDR1 is SQVTM, CDR2 ANQGSEA. The CDR3 bases are TGCAGCGTTGGAAAGGGGTCACAAGAGACCCAGTACTTC. It codes for CSVGKGSQETQYF.

This chain's CDR3 is CASSLQPGGEGSPLHF. CDR3 nucleotides: TGCGCCAGCAGCTTACAACCCGGGGGGGAAGGGTCACCCCTCCACTTT. J is TRBJ1-6 and V is TRBV5-1; D possibly corresponds to TRBD1 (5 bases). The CDR3 covers 16 residues. The germline V and J ends were trimmed by 2 bases and 10 bases, with 19 bases remaining between them. The V gene's germline CDR1 is SGHRS and CDR2 YFSETQ.